This TCR beta chain was retrieved from a study of cytomegalovirus exposure and HLA in healthy donors. PCR was performed using 60 Vbeta and 13 Jbeta primers. Sequencing was performed with immunoSEQ multiplex PCR; in TCRdb, only in-frame clones are kept and a portion is missing. Among about 180,000 clones listed, around 84% were seen once. It was healthy bone marrow donors who served as donors. Deletions cut 2 bases from V and 9 bases from J, with 8 bases between. The CDR3 sequence is 12 residues long. Germline V gene data show CDR1 as SGHDN and CDR2 as FVKESK. This clonotype was sampled from a girl aged 2-10 years in good health and CMV-seropositive. The chain is built from TRBV14 and TRBJ2-1, with a tentative D call TRBD1 (5 bases). The sequenced sample consisted of PBMCs. CDR3 protein: CASSQQGGEQFF. CDR3 coding DNA: TGTGCCAGCAGCCAACAGGGTGGTGAGCAGTTCTTC.